The rows below give T cell receptor beta chains drawn from one sample of a study of OX40 agonist ivuxolimab in advanced cancers. TCRdb's copy holds only in-frame clones and misses some; the assay was immunoSEQ multiplex PCR. This repertoire shows 70,000 or so clones, 90% to 95% found once; its top ten account for roughly 15%. Here the sequenced sample was CD4+ or CD8+ T cells sorted from blood, taken in a trial of the OX40 agonist ivuxolimab. These receptors were obtained from an adult with an advanced solid tumor such as melanoma, head and neck, liver or kidney cancer. Each CDR3 is given with its conserved first and last residue. A D gene is named only where the DNA matches it firmly. Only part of the rows carry a size: once, few, many, or a class if the clone is expanded.

J	V	size	D	CDR3	DNA
TRBJ1-5	TRBV10-3	few	NA	CATSDSSNQPQHF	TGTGCCACGTCGGACAGTAGCAATCAGCCCCAGCATTTT
TRBJ2-3	TRBV25-1	NA	NA	CASISGQDTQYF	TGTGCCAGTATCTCAGGGCAAGATACGCAGTATTTT
TRBJ2-2	TRBV5-1	NA	TRBD1	CASSPPDRVELFF	TGCGCCAGCAGCCCACCGGACAGGGTGGAGCTGTTTTTT
TRBJ2-5	TRBV11-3	NA	NA	CASSLRGMQETQYF	TGTGCCAGCAGCTTGAGGGGGATGCAAGAGACCCAGTACTTC
TRBJ2-1	TRBV4-2	NA	NA	CASSQDPLNYDNEQFF	TGTGCCAGCAGCCAAGATCCCCTAAACTACGACAATGAGCAGTTCTTC
TRBJ2-7	TRBV7-3	NA	TRBD2	CASSLCLAGHEQYF	TGTGCCAGCAGCTTATGTCTAGCGGGCCACGAGCAGTACTTC
TRBJ2-7	TRBV7-6	NA	NA	CASSPSGSSYEQYF	TGTGCCAGCAGCCCATCCGGGAGCTCCTACGAGCAGTACTTC
TRBJ1-3	TRBV7-2	NA	TRBD1	CASSKTTGGGNTIYF	TGTGCCAGCAGCAAAACAACAGGGGGCGGAAACACCATATATTTT
TRBJ2-5	TRBV2	NA	TRBD2	CASSVGSTSGSSETQYF	TGTGCCAGCAGTGTAGGTAGCACTAGCGGGAGCTCAGAGACCCAGTACTTC
TRBJ2-2	TRBV28	few	NA	CASSFGGRGGELFF	TGTGCCAGCAGTTTTGGTGGGAGAGGCGGGGAGCTGTTTTTT
TRBJ2-7	TRBV9	few	NA	CASSVGPIPSHPNEQYF	TGTGCCAGCAGCGTTGGCCCGATCCCTAGCCATCCTAACGAGCAGTACTTC
TRBJ2-1	TRBV7-3	NA	TRBD1	CASSPRQGAWNEQFF	TGTGCCAGCAGCCCACGGCAGGGGGCTTGGAATGAGCAGTTCTTC
TRBJ2-7	TRBV4-1	NA	NA	CASSQAQLGYEQYF	TGCGCCAGCAGCCAAGCACAGCTCGGTTACGAGCAGTACTTC
TRBJ2-7	TRBV2	NA	TRBD1	CASSEPGGPHEQYF	TGTGCCAGCAGTGAACCAGGGGGCCCACACGAGCAGTACTTC
TRBJ1-1	TRBV6-6	NA	NA	CASTLRGGAEAFF	TGTGCCAGCACCCTACGTGGGGGTGCTGAAGCTTTCTTT
TRBJ2-7	TRBV7-8	NA	NA	CASSPTYLGTYEQYF	TGTGCCAGCAGCCCTACCTATCTAGGAACCTACGAGCAGTACTTC
TRBJ2-1	TRBV5-6	NA	NA	CASSSGLAGPDEQFF	TGTGCCAGCAGCTCGGGACTCGCGGGACCAGATGAGCAGTTCTTC
TRBJ2-3	TRBV11-3	NA	NA	CASSLAGMGITQYF	TGTGCCAGCAGCTTAGCAGGGATGGGCATCACGCAGTATTTT
TRBJ1-2	TRBV7-6	NA	NA	CASSLMTGDGYTF	TGTGCCAGCAGCTTGATGACAGGAGATGGCTACACCTTC
TRBJ2-3	TRBV4-2	NA	TRBD2	CASSPSSGRGTDTQYF	TGTGCCAGCAGCCCGAGCAGCGGGAGAGGGACAGATACGCAGTATTTT
TRBJ1-2	TRBV30	NA	NA	CAWSGTGTIYGYTF	TGTGCCTGGAGCGGAACCGGGACGATTTATGGCTACACCTTC
TRBJ2-1	TRBV5-6	NA	TRBD2	CASSLVAGGDYNEQFF	TGTGCCAGCAGCTTAGTAGCGGGAGGGGACTACAATGAGCAGTTCTTC
TRBJ2-7	TRBV11-2	NA	NA	CASSQMGTAAYEQYF	TGTGCCAGCAGCCAGATGGGGACGGCCGCCTACGAGCAGTACTTC
TRBJ1-4	TRBV19	NA	TRBD1	CASSIGTGGEKLFF	TGTGCCAGTAGTATAGGGACAGGGGGCGAAAAACTGTTTTTT
TRBJ2-1	TRBV4-2	NA	TRBD2	CASSPTSGGWGDEQFF	TGTGCCAGCAGCCCGACTAGCGGGGGATGGGGGGATGAGCAGTTCTTC
TRBJ2-7	TRBV11-2	NA	NA	CASSLGVPWEQYF	TGTGCCAGCAGCTTAGGGGTCCCGTGGGAGCAGTACTTC
TRBJ1-5	TRBV6-6	NA	NA	CASSYEQGGNQPQHF	TGTGCCAGCAGTTACGAACAGGGCGGCAATCAGCCCCAGCATTTT
TRBJ2-1	TRBV7-2	NA	TRBD2	CASSWTSIYNEQFF	TGTGCCAGCAGCTGGACTAGCATTTACAATGAGCAGTTCTTC
TRBJ2-1	TRBV25-1	NA	TRBD2	CASSGGTTGYDEQFF	TGTGCCAGCAGTGGAGGGACTACCGGGTATGATGAGCAGTTCTTC
TRBJ1-1	TRBV19	once	NA	CASRAWEAEAFF	TGTGCCAGTAGGGCCTGGGAGGCCGAAGCTTTCTTT
TRBJ1-1	TRBV28	NA	NA	CASNRGTEAFF	TGTGCCAGCAATAGAGGGACTGAAGCTTTCTTT
TRBJ1-2	TRBV16	NA	NA	CASGTYPWDYGYTF	TGTGCCAGCGGCACCTACCCCTGGGACTATGGCTACACCTTC
TRBJ2-7	TRBV7-9	NA	NA	CASSHSGPEQYF	TGTGCCAGCAGCCATTCAGGGCCCGAGCAGTACTTC
TRBJ2-7	TRBV7-2	NA	TRBD2	CASSLTGGPHEQYF	TGTGCCAGCAGCTTAACGGGAGGGCCCCACGAGCAGTACTTC
TRBJ2-1	TRBV4-2	NA	NA	CASSQDWGTDSYNEQFF	TGTGCCAGCAGCCAAGATTGGGGGACTGACTCCTACAATGAGCAGTTCTTC
TRBJ2-7	TRBV7-9	NA	NA	CASSFGLSYEQYF	TGTGCCAGCAGCTTCGGACTCTCCTACGAGCAGTACTTC
TRBJ1-2	TRBV4-3	NA	NA	CASSQDWQSGYGYTF	TGCGCCAGCAGCCAAGATTGGCAGTCCGGCTATGGCTACACCTTC
TRBJ2-5	TRBV5-6	NA	TRBD2	CASSSGTSSETQYF	TGTGCCAGCAGCTCCGGGACTAGTTCGGAGACCCAGTACTTC
TRBJ2-7	TRBV29-1	NA	NA	CSVSSGPYEQYF	TGCAGCGTTTCCAGCGGACCCTACGAGCAGTACTTC
TRBJ2-1	TRBV9	NA	TRBD1	CASSATGGNEQFF	TGTGCCAGCAGCGCGACAGGGGGCAATGAGCAGTTCTTC
TRBJ2-1	TRBV2	NA	TRBD1	CASIEGALNNEQFF	TGTGCCAGCATCGAGGGGGCTCTGAACAATGAGCAGTTCTTC
TRBJ2-6	TRBV27	NA	NA	CASSSVGANVLTF	TGTGCCAGCAGCTCCGTTGGGGCCAACGTCCTGACTTTC